This T cell receptor (beta chain) was identified during a study of T cells after yellow fever vaccination. Background on the study: Investigators sorted EM, EMRA, CM and Tscm memory subsets, relying on CD3, CD45RA, CCR7 and CD95. Fractions of low cell number were prepared using SMART-Seq v4 Ultra Low Input.

This clonotype was observed at least ten times. Overall study findings and caveats: The secondary response peaked faster, at day 5 versus 15, but was weaker.

Making TCR cDNA involved 5'RACE template switching, which added UMIs and a universal primer site. MiXCR, applied by TCRdb to the 5' RACE reads, yields one record per CDR3 protein. Of 20,000 to 30,000 distinct CDR3 sequences in the sample, 4.5% to 7% were seen once. This CDR3 is built from 13 residues. The J segment lost 3 bases and the V segment lost 0 bases, leaving 0 bases of the junction unmatched. Looked up from germline, CDR1 is SGHKS and CDR2 is YYEKEE (reference sequence). The chain recombines TRBV5-5 with TRBJ2-7; 7 bases align to TRBD1. Source: PBMCs, either bulk or a sorted T-cell subset (CD4+, CD8+, memory, or dextramer-sorted; not recorded which), taken 15 days after the yellow fever booster vaccination. The source of this sequence is a young man who received the YFV17D yellow fever vaccine. The CDR3: CASSLDRGYEQYF. As DNA, the CDR3 is TGTGCCAGCAGCTTGGACAGGGGCTACGAGCAGTACTTC.